This TCR beta chain was documented in a study of cytomegalovirus exposure and HLA in healthy donors. The CDR3 consists of 14 residues. V lost 0 bases to trimming and J lost 7 bases, with 14 bases between them. Germline V gene lookup returns CDR1 SGHRS and CDR2 YFSETQ. Remarks on this clone: The antigen is unknown.

Use of 60 Vbeta and 13 Jbeta primers characterized the PCR. Using immunoSEQ multiplex PCR, the repertoire was profiled, and TCRdb retains in-frame clones only, with some absent. Here the sample table reports nearly 200,000 clones. Study findings and constraints: A prior analysis recorded that most TCR beta V segments were productive about 90% or about 30% of the time.

The sequence came from a boy between 10 and 17 years old in good health and CMV-seronegative. The specimen sequenced was PBMCs. The chain joins TRBV5-1 to TRBJ2-7, with D maybe TRBD1 (5 bases). CDR3 in amino acids: CASSLGEDISEQYF. The CDR3 DNA sequence: TGCGCCAGCAGCTTGGGTGAGGACATATCGGAGCAGTACTTC.